This passage covers 32 T cell receptor beta chains from one sample sequenced in a study of OX40 agonist ivuxolimab in advanced cancers. Generated by immunoSEQ multiplex PCR, the TCRdb table keeps only in-frame clones and is missing some. The sample lists about 48,000 clones, around 90% seen once, with more than 6.5% in the top ten. This material consisted of CD4+ or CD8+ T cells sorted from blood, taken in a trial of the OX40 agonist ivuxolimab. These receptors were obtained from an adult with an advanced solid tumor such as melanoma, head and neck, liver or kidney cancer.

The chain joins TRBV9 to TRBJ1-5, with 9 bases fitting TRBD1. CDR1 and CDR2 (germline): SGDLS, YYNGEE. J gave up 6 bases and V 3 bases, and 4 bases lay outside the gene matches. The CDR3 contains 14 residues. CDR3: CASSGQGQGQPQHF. The DNA of the CDR3 is TGTGCCAGCAGCGGACAGGGACAGGGTCAGCCCCAGCATTTT.

CDR3 loop: CASSSTRVYEQYV. The CDR3 region has the DNA TGTGCCAGCAGCTCCACGCGGGTCTACGAGCAGTACGTC. The chain joins TRBV7-8 to TRBJ2-7; D possibly corresponds to TRBD2 (5 bases). The CDR3 extends over 13 amino acids. Trimming took off 4 bases at V and 3 bases at J, with 10 bases between the two ends. Germline CDR1 is SGHVS and CDR2 is FQNEAQ.

The CDR3 is CAVDYGDLQYF. CDR3 coding DNA: TGTGCCGTCGATTACGGGGACCTTCAGTACTTC. The chain uses TRBV21-1 and TRBJ2-4. TRBV21-1 is marked as a pseudogene. The length of the CDR3 is 11 residues.

The chain carries TRBV30 and TRBJ1-5; weak D call: TRBD1 (6 bases). The CDR3 is 16 residues long. Germline-derived CDR1 and CDR2 are GTSNPN and SVGIG (reference sequence). V was trimmed by 0 bases and J by 3 bases, leaving 15 bases between them. Here the CDR3 DNA reads TGTGCCTGGAGTGTATCAGTTCAGGGGCCCAATCAGCCCCAGCATTTT. This translates into CAWSVSVQGPNQPQHF.

The gene calls are TRBV18 and TRBJ2-7; no firm D call. V was pared by 5 bases and J by 3 bases, with 17 bases between. This CDR3 has 15 amino acids. Germline loops: CDR1 KGHSH, CDR2 LQKENI. CDR3 sequence: CASSSGWVINYEQYF. The CDR3 nucleotides are TGTGCCAGCTCATCCGGATGGGTGATCAACTACGAGCAGTACTTC.

The gene calls are TRBV27 and TRBJ1-2; 8 bases align to TRBD1. The V gene end was trimmed by 2 bases and the J gene end by 1 base; junction bases not matched to a gene: 6. Per germline, CDR1 MNHEY and CDR2 SMNVEV (reference sequence). This CDR3 is built from 16 residues. The CDR3 loop is CASSLRGQALNYGYTF. The DNA of the CDR3 is TGTGCCAGCAGTTTACGGGGACAGGCCCTTAACTATGGCTACACCTTC.

The chain employs TRBV21-1 and TRBJ1-5; TRBD1 was called by the table and not checked on the DNA. TRBV21-1 constitutes a pseudogene. CDR3 length equals 19 residues. The CDR3 is CASSDLRGRKFKGNQPQHF. The CDR3 DNA follows: TGTGCCAGCAGCGACCTAAGGGGGCGCAAGTTTAAGGGCAATCAGCCCCAGCATTTT.

V usage is TRBV5-6 and J usage is TRBJ1-1; 7 nucleotides agree with TRBD1. The CDR3 totals 14 residues. The J segment lost 11 bases and the V segment lost 0 bases, leaving 10 bases of the junction unmatched. Germline V gives CDR1 SGHDT, CDR2 YYEEEE. CDR3 protein: CASSLGGGEGPAFF. CDR3 sequence (DNA): TGTGCCAGCAGCTTGGGAGGGGGCGAGGGCCCGGCTTTCTTT.

The chain links TRBV7-9 to TRBJ2-7; D ambiguous. The CDR3 runs to 12 residues. V was cut by 2 bases and J by 5 bases, with 7 bases left in between. Per germline, CDR1 SEHNR and CDR2 FQNEAQ (reference sequence). The CDR3 here is CASSLFDDEQYF. The CDR3 DNA reads as TGTGCCAGCAGCTTATTCGACGACGAGCAGTACTTC.

The chain is built from TRBV28 and TRBJ2-2, with a possible D match to TRBD2 (7 bases). The CDR3 runs to 16 residues. In germline, CDR1 is MDHEN, CDR2 SYDVKM. The ends were cut back, 2 bases at V and 3 bases at J, with 13 bases in the middle. The CDR3 loop is CASSLLGGRDTGELFF. In nucleotides, the CDR3 is TGTGCCAGCAGTTTACTCGGGGGGCGGGACACCGGGGAGCTGTTTTTT. The variable domain in full, completed from reference TRBV28 and TRBJ2-2, reads DVKVTQSSRYLVKRTGEKVFLECVQDMDHENMFWYRQDPGLGLRLIYFSYDVKMKEKGDIPEGYSVSREKKERFSLILESASTNQTSMYLCASSLLGGRDTGELFFGEGSRLTVL.

Note on this clone: The same CDR3 is also encoded by other DNA sequences in this sample. The V call is TRBV7-8, the J call TRBJ1-2; possible D gene TRBD1, 6 bases. The V gene lost 4 bases and the J gene lost 5 bases, with 20 bases spanning the gap. The CDR3 consists of 16 residues. Germline V gene lookup returns CDR1 SGHVS and CDR2 FQNEAQ. DNA for the CDR3: TGTGCCAGCAGCTCGGGGGGGGCGCGGGTTTTATATGGCTACACCTTC. This gives the protein CASSSGGARVLYGYTF.

This chain joins TRBV30 and TRBJ2-7; D is unclear. The V end was cut by 1 base, the J end by 2 bases, with 21 bases between. This CDR3 contains 17 residues. Germline assignment: CDR1 GTSNPN and CDR2 SVGIG (reference sequence). The CDR3 nucleotides are TGTGCCTGGAGTGGTGGGCAGGACCCCACACCGACCTACGAGCAGTACTTC. It codes for CAWSGGQDPTPTYEQYF. The entire variable domain, with the rest obtained from reference TRBV30 and TRBJ2-7, is as follows: SQTIHQWPATLVQPVGSPLSLECTVEGTSNPNLYWYRQAAGRGLQLLFYSVGIGQISSEVPQNLSASRPQDRQFILSSKKLLLSDSGFYLCAWSGGQDPTPTYEQYFGPGTRLTVT.

This clone was observed once. This chain uses TRBV6-1 with TRBJ1-2; 7 bases are shared with TRBD1. There are 13 residues in the CDR3. The trim removed 8 bases at V and 8 bases at J, leaving 11 bases unmatched. CDR1 MNHNS and CDR2 SASEGT come from the germline V gene. This CDR3 reads CASGNRGLEGYTF. The CDR3 nucleotides read TGTGCCAGCGGGAACAGGGGATTAGAAGGCTACACCTTC.

The chain combines TRBV5-8 with TRBJ2-3; D might be TRBD2 (5 bases). V lost 5 bases to trimming and J lost 0 bases, with 16 bases between them. CDR3 length equals 16 residues. Germline V CDR1 and CDR2: SGHTS, YDEGEE. The CDR3 DNA sequence: TGTGCCAGCAGTTCCCTAGCCGAAGAAAGCACAGATACGCAGTATTTT. It specifies CASSSLAEESTDTQYF.

This chain connects TRBV7-9 to TRBJ1-3; D perhaps matches TRBD1 (5 bases). CDR1 and CDR2 from the germline V gene are SEHNR and FQNEAQ (reference sequence). V lost 2 bases and J 0 bases, leaving 11 bases between the germline ends. This CDR3 region has 16 residues. CDR3 in DNA: TGTGCCAGCAGCTTAACAGGACCCTACTCTGGAAACACCATATATTTT. Translated: CASSLTGPYSGNTIYF.

The chain is built from TRBV7-8 and TRBJ2-1, with 11 bases aligning to TRBD2. This CDR3 region has 16 residues. With V trimmed by 5 bases and J by 4 bases, 7 bases remained unmatched. Germline V gives CDR1 SGHVS, CDR2 FQNEAQ. The CDR3 loop reads CASSPSTSGVYNEQFF. Here the CDR3 DNA reads TGTGCCAGCAGCCCATCGACTAGCGGGGTTTACAATGAGCAGTTCTTC.

The gene calls are TRBV7-9 and TRBJ2-1; maybe TRBD1 (5 bases). This CDR3 contains 12 residues. Between the trimmed V and J ends, which lost 0 bases and 14 bases, there was a span of 11 bases. Germline CDR1 SEHNR, CDR2 FQNEAQ (reference sequence). CDR3 nucleotide sequence: TGTGCCAGCAGCTTAGCGCAAAAGACAGAGTTCTTC. Its protein is CASSLAQKTEFF.

This clone was detected only once. This rearrangement joins TRBV7-9 to TRBJ2-7; 9 bases are shared with TRBD1. The V and J ends lost 3 bases and 4 bases, in that order; junction bases with no gene match: 10. CDR3 length equals 16 residues. Germline CDR1 and CDR2: SEHNR and FQNEAQ (reference sequence). The CDR3 protein is CASSLTGTGPSYEQYF. The CDR3 nucleotides read TGTGCCAGCAGCTTGACCGGGACAGGGCCTTCGTACGAGCAGTACTTC.

The rearrangement links TRBV5-1 to TRBJ2-7; D might be TRBD2 (6 bases). Germline-derived CDR1 and CDR2 are SGHRS and YFSETQ. This CDR3 contains 12 residues. The germline V and J ends were trimmed by 0 bases and 6 bases, with 7 bases remaining between them. The CDR3 region is CASSLGDSEQYV. In nucleotides, the CDR3 is TGCGCCAGCAGCTTGGGGGACTCCGAGCAGTACGTC.

V and J are TRBV5-1 and TRBJ2-7; TRBD1 agrees at 10 bases. V dropped 0 bases and J dropped 0; count of bases not matched to a gene: 18. CDR1 is SGHRS, CDR2 YFSETQ, per germline. The CDR3 consists of 21 residues. As DNA, the CDR3 is TGCGCCAGCAGCTTGGACCCCCGGGACAGGGGCCCCGAATTCAGCTCCTACGAGCAGTACGTC. Protein product: CASSLDPRDRGPEFSSYEQYV.

This sequence joins TRBV27 and TRBJ1-1, with 9 positions matching TRBD1. CDR1 and CDR2 (germline): MNHEY, SMNVEV (reference sequence). The CDR3 spans 17 residues. With 3 bases clipped from V and 3 bases from J, the junction kept 11 bases outside the gene matches. The CDR3 bases are TGTGCCAGCAGTTTGGTGGGTGGGGGACAGGGTGACACTGAAGCTTTCTTT. It specifies CASSLVGGGQGDTEAFF.

This sequence joins TRBV11-2 and TRBJ2-5, with 7 bases identical to TRBD1. Germline values: CDR1 SGHAT, CDR2 FQNNGV. The CDR3 is made up of 14 amino acids. The junction had 5 bases not matched to a gene; V was cut back by 5 bases and J by 2 bases. CDR3 sequence (DNA): TGTGCCAGCAGCGAACGACAGGGTCAAGAGACCCAGTACTTC. Protein: CASSERQGQETQYF.

This sequence joins TRBV4-1 and TRBJ1-2; D gene uncertain. Per the germline V gene, CDR1 is MGHRA and CDR2 is YSYEKL. CDR3 length: 11 residues. The ends were cut back, 0 bases at V and 8 bases at J, with 4 bases in the middle. The CDR3 region has the DNA TGCGCCAGCAGCCAAGATGGAGGCTACACCTTC. This sequence encodes CASSQDGGYTF.

This clone was counted once. The chain employs TRBV19 and TRBJ1-5, with D uncertain. Germline V gene sequence: CDR1 LNHDA, CDR2 SQIVND (reference sequence). The CDR3 length is 13 residues. V was trimmed by 5 bases and J by 10 bases, leaving 15 bases between them. The CDR3 DNA is TGTGCCAGTAGTGGCCCCGGGTTTCGACCCCAGCATTTT. Its translation: CASSGPGFRPQHF.

This chain links TRBV6-1 with TRBJ1-1; D perhaps matches TRBD1 (6 bases). Germline V CDR1 and CDR2: MNHNS, SASEGT. This CDR3 has 15 residues. Trimming removed 7 bases from V and 2 bases from J, with 17 bases in between. CDR3 in amino acids: CASTPPGGLNTEAFF. The DNA of the CDR3 is TGTGCCAGCACCCCTCCCGGGGGCCTCAACACTGAAGCTTTCTTT.

CDR3: CASSLNMERNEKLFF. The CDR3 DNA reads as TGTGCCAGCAGTCTCAACATGGAGAGGAATGAAAAACTGTTTTTT. The chain joins TRBV6-5 to TRBJ1-4, with D unresolved. Trimming stripped 5 bases from V and 5 bases from J, with 15 bases between. CDR3 length: 15 residues. Germline V lookup: CDR1 MNHEY, CDR2 SVGAGI.

This chain joins TRBV2 and TRBJ2-3; 7 nucleotides match TRBD1. The germline V gene has CDR1 SNHLY and CDR2 FYNNEI. This CDR3 comprises 18 residues. The V segment lost 3 bases and the J segment 0 bases; nucleotides outside the gene matches: 12. The CDR3 here is CASSDLPGQRPSTDTQYF. The CDR3 coding sequence is TGTGCCAGCAGTGACTTGCCGGGACAGCGACCTAGCACAGATACGCAGTATTTT.

This chain connects TRBV9 to TRBJ2-3; 11 bases are shared with TRBD2. Germline V gene lookup returns CDR1 SGDLS and CDR2 YYNGEE. The length of the CDR3 is 15 residues. The V segment lost 3 bases and the J segment 4 bases; nucleotides outside the gene matches: 4. CDR3 protein: CASSGGTSGADTQYF. In DNA, the CDR3 is TGTGCCAGCAGCGGAGGGACTAGCGGTGCAGATACGCAGTATTTT.

V is TRBV6-6 and J is TRBJ2-7; tentatively, D is TRBD1 (6 bases). CDR1 is MNHNY and CDR2 is SVGAGI in the germline V gene (reference sequence). This CDR3 is 16 amino acids long. V was pared by 5 bases and J by 7 bases, with 24 bases between. The CDR3 DNA follows: TGTGCCAGCAGTAGAACAGGGTTCACGGACCGATATGAGCAGTACGTC. Protein sequence: CASSRTGFTDRYEQYV.

The V call is TRBV4-1, the J call TRBJ1-2, with TRBD1 matching over 10 bases. The CDR3 consists of 15 residues. V trimming: 1 base; J trimming: 6 bases; junction bases outside the gene matches: 5. Germline CDR1 MGHRA, CDR2 YSYEKL. The CDR3 here is CASSQGGTGENGYTF. The CDR3 nucleotides are TGCGCCAGCAGCCAAGGGGGGACAGGGGAAAATGGCTACACCTTC.

This clone showed up just once. The gene calls are TRBV14 and TRBJ1-1; 7 bases are a match to TRBD1. The length of the CDR3 is 15 residues. Germline lookup yields CDR1 SGHDN and CDR2 FVKESK. J gave up 0 bases and V 4 bases, and 5 bases lay outside the gene matches. As DNA, the CDR3 is TGTGCCAGCAGCCCCAGGACAGGCATGAACACTGAAGCTTTCTTT. Amino acid sequence: CASSPRTGMNTEAFF. Supplemented by reference TRBV14 and TRBJ1-1, the full variable domain reads EAGVTQFPSHSVIEKGQTVTLRCDPISGHDNLYWYRRVMGKEIKFLLHFVKESKQDESGMPNNRFLAERTGGTYSTLKVQPAELEDSGVYFCASSPRTGMNTEAFFGQGTRLTVV.

The V call is TRBV10-3, the J call TRBJ1-1; TRBD1 is a possible D gene (5 bases). The CDR3 has 16 amino acids. V lost 6 bases and J 0 bases, leaving 17 bases between the germline ends. Germline V gene data show CDR1 as ENHRY and CDR2 as SYGVKD. This CDR3 reads CAIREGREGMNTEAFF. In DNA form, the CDR3 reads TGTGCCATCAGGGAGGGCAGGGAGGGCATGAACACTGAAGCTTTCTTT.